Shown below are 27 T cell receptor beta chains from a single sample sequenced in a study of technical replicates of blood from several donors. Produced via immunoSEQ multiplex PCR; TCRdb's table is partial and in-frame only. The sample holds 95,000 or so clones, 85% to 95% seen once. The material sequenced was T cells isolated from PBMCs. All receptors come from a human donor in good health.

This clone has only a few counts. The chain employs TRBV4-2 and TRBJ2-2; 7 bases fit TRBD2. The CDR3 spans 16 residues. Trimming removed 4 bases from V and 3 bases from J; junction bases left unmatched: 8. In germline, CDR1 is LGHNA, CDR2 YNFKEQ. Here the CDR3 reads CASSLAGEIHTGELFF. CDR3 nucleotides: TGTGCCAGCAGCCTGGCGGGAGAAATCCACACCGGGGAGCTGTTTTTT.

The gene calls are TRBV7-3 and TRBJ2-1; the D gene is possibly TRBD1 (6 bases). V was trimmed by 5 bases and J by 7 bases, leaving 18 bases between them. From germline, CDR1 is SGHTA and CDR2 FQGTGA. This CDR3 has 15 amino acids. CDR3 loop: CASSRDRMGENEQFF. The CDR3 nucleotides read TGTGCCAGCAGCAGAGACAGGATGGGGGAAAATGAGCAGTTCTTC.

This clone appeared a single time. This rearrangement joins TRBV13 to TRBJ2-7; no definite D call. The length of the CDR3 is 15 residues. Per the germline V gene, CDR1 is PRHDT and CDR2 is FYEKMQ (reference sequence). V was pared by 5 bases and J by 6 bases, with 20 bases between. The CDR3 DNA reads as TGTGCCAGCAGCCGCCCCTCCACCGCGCGGATCGAGCAGTACTTC. Encoded protein: CASSRPSTARIEQYF.

The chain carries TRBV6-4 and TRBJ2-3; the D is unclear. Germline V gene data show CDR1 as MRHNA and CDR2 as SNTAGT. Trimming took 4 bases from V and 3 from J, leaving 11 bases between them. The CDR3 runs 14 residues. CDR3 nucleotides: TGTGCCAGCAGTGTGAGCTCCTTTACAGATACGCAGTATTTT. Its protein product is CASSVSSFTDTQYF.

This clone showed up just a few times. The chain joins TRBV30 to TRBJ2-1; TRBD2 aligns across 16 bases. The germline V gene encodes CDR1 GTSNPN and CDR2 SVGIG (reference sequence). The V and J ends lost 1 base and 8 bases, in that order; junction bases with no gene match: 11. The CDR3 has 18 amino acids. The CDR3 region has the DNA TGTGCCTGGAGTGACGGGGGACTAGCGGGAGGGCTTTTCGATGAGCAGTTCTTC. Translated: CAWSDGGLAGGLFDEQFF. Full variable domain (remainder filled in from reference TRBV30 and TRBJ2-1): SQTIHQWPATLVQPVGSPLSLECTVEGTSNPNLYWYRQAAGRGLQLLFYSVGIGQISSEVPQNLSASRPQDRQFILSSKKLLLSDSGFYLCAWSDGGLAGGLFDEQFFGPGTRLTVL.

The chain couples TRBV25-1 to TRBJ1-1, with D possibly TRBD1 on 6 matching bases. The CDR3 is 15 residues long. V lost 10 bases to trimming and J lost 3 bases, with 21 bases between them. Germline assignment: CDR1 MGHDK and CDR2 SYGVNS. The chain's CDR3 is CATIRAGARDTEAFF. CDR3 DNA sequence: TGTGCCACCATAAGGGCAGGGGCGAGGGACACTGAAGCTTTCTTT.

J is TRBJ1-2 and V is TRBV19, with D possibly matching TRBD1 (6 bases). Germline CDR1 is LNHDA and CDR2 is SQIVND (reference sequence). The V end was cut by 4 bases, the J end by 7 bases, with 25 bases between. This CDR3 region has 17 residues. CDR3 residues: CASSRAASGAMRSGYTF. In nucleotides, the CDR3 is TGTGCCAGTAGTAGGGCGGCGTCAGGGGCAATGCGGTCTGGCTACACCTTC. Full variable domain (remainder filled in from reference TRBV19 and TRBJ1-2): DGGITQSPKYLFRKEGQNVTLSCEQNLNHDAMYWYRQDPGQGLRLIYYSQIVNDFQKGDIAEGYSVSREKKESFPLTVTSAQKNPTAFYLCASSRAASGAMRSGYTFGSGTRLTVV.

This chain uses TRBV5-1 with TRBJ1-2; D is possibly TRBD1 (5 bases). The CDR3 loop spans 21 amino acids. CDR1 and CDR2 from the germline V gene are SGHRS and YFSETQ. The V gene lost 0 bases and the J gene lost 1 base, with 28 bases spanning the gap. CDR3 amino acids: CASSLGQGFSGPFLGNYGYTF. CDR3 DNA: TGCGCCAGCAGCTTGGGCCAGGGTTTCTCGGGTCCCTTTCTAGGTAACTATGGCTACACCTTC.

This sequence joins TRBV4-2 and TRBJ2-1; 10 bases agree with TRBD2. Per germline, CDR1 LGHNA and CDR2 YNFKEQ. V dropped 1 base and J dropped 8; count of bases not matched to a gene: 11. The CDR3 contains 17 residues. CDR3 residues: CASSQGFRLAGVYEQFF. The CDR3 DNA reads as TGTGCCAGCAGCCAAGGGTTCCGGCTAGCGGGAGTCTATGAGCAGTTCTTC.

The chain links TRBV6-4 to TRBJ2-3; D might be TRBD1 (6 bases). Germline CDR1 is MRHNA and CDR2 is SNTAGT. V dropped 8 bases and J dropped 3 bases, with 12 bases sitting between them. The CDR3 is made up of 13 amino acids. CDR3 DNA: TGTGCCAGCGGGGCAGGGGCGACAGATACGCAGTATTTT. Encoded protein: CASGAGATDTQYF.

The genes are TRBV28 and TRBJ1-4, with TRBD1 as a possible D gene (6 bases). This CDR3 region has 15 residues. Trimming cost V 6 bases and J 3 bases, with 14 bases left between them. The germline V gene has CDR1 MDHEN and CDR2 SYDVKM. In nucleotides, the CDR3 is TGTGCCAGCAGCCCGGACAGACCATCTAATGAAAAACTGTTTTTT. It encodes CASSPDRPSNEKLFF.

The rearrangement links TRBV5-4 to TRBJ2-2; the match to TRBD1 covers 7 bases. The CDR3 extends over 14 amino acids. The V and J ends lost 4 bases and 5 bases, in that order; junction bases with no gene match: 5. The germline gives CDR1 SGHNT, CDR2 YYREEE (reference sequence). DNA for the CDR3: TGTGCCAGCAGCCCGGGACAGACTACCGGGGAGCTGTTTTTT. Translated, it gives CASSPGQTTGELFF.

V is TRBV27 and J is TRBJ2-6, with D perhaps TRBD2 (5 bases). The CDR3 has 16 amino acids. Germline assignment: CDR1 MNHEY and CDR2 SMNVEV (reference sequence). Trimming stripped 5 bases from V and 0 bases from J, with 11 bases between. The DNA of the CDR3 is TGTGCCAGCAGTCTGCTGGGAGCCTCTGGGGCCAACGTCCTGACTTTC. It encodes CASSLLGASGANVLTF.

The chain joins TRBV7-3 to TRBJ1-2, with a tentative D call TRBD1 (5 bases). The CDR3 runs to 13 residues. Trimming cost V 2 bases and J 2 bases, with 6 bases left between them. Germline lookup yields CDR1 SGHTA and CDR2 FQGTGA. The CDR3 region is CASSLPGNYGYTF. DNA of the CDR3: TGTGCCAGCAGCTTACCAGGGAACTATGGCTACACCTTC.

This clone was seen only once. The gene calls are TRBV7-9 and TRBJ1-1; 8 nucleotides align to TRBD1. The CDR3 extends over 14 amino acids. Germline values: CDR1 SEHNR, CDR2 FQNEAQ (reference sequence). Losses at the gene ends were 3 bases for V and 4 bases for J; bases not matched to a gene: 4. The CDR3 loop is CASSFQGAVTEAFF. The CDR3 nucleotides read TGTGCCAGCAGCTTCCAGGGGGCAGTCACTGAAGCTTTCTTT.

V is TRBV19 and J is TRBJ1-4; 7 nucleotides line up with TRBD1. The CDR3 is made up of 16 amino acids. Looked up from germline, CDR1 is LNHDA and CDR2 is SQIVND (reference sequence). V trimming: 5 bases; J trimming: 4 bases; junction bases outside the gene matches: 10. The CDR3 DNA reads as TGTGCCAGTAGTGTCCTCCCGGGACAGAGTAATGAAAAACTGTTTTTT. The encoded protein is CASSVLPGQSNEKLFF.

The rearrangement joins TRBV4-3 to TRBJ2-7; 10 bases line up with TRBD2. In germline, CDR1 is LGHNA, CDR2 YSLEER. This CDR3 has 16 residues. V shed 1 base and J 3 bases; nucleotides not matched to a gene: 6. In DNA form, the CDR3 reads TGCGCCAGCAGCCAAGTTGGAGGGACTAGCGTCTACGAGCAGTACTTC. Translation: CASSQVGGTSVYEQYF.

The chain combines TRBV5-1 with TRBJ2-5, with TRBD1 matching over 9 bases. CDR3 length equals 16 residues. The V gene's germline CDR1 is SGHRS and CDR2 YFSETQ. Trimming took 3 bases from V and 5 from J; bases not matched to a gene: 11. This CDR3 is CASSSSPGQGYETQYF. Written as DNA, the CDR3 is TGCGCCAGCAGCTCCTCACCGGGACAGGGTTATGAGACCCAGTACTTC.

DNA of the CDR3: TGTGCCAGCTCATCTTTTATAGCTAGCAGCTACGAGCAGTACTTC. Translating gives CASSSFIASSYEQYF. V and J are TRBV18 and TRBJ2-7; tentatively, D is TRBD2 (5 bases). CDR1 is KGHSH, CDR2 LQKENI, per germline. The length of the CDR3 is 15 residues. Deletions cut 5 bases from V and 3 bases from J, with 17 bases between.

The chain recombines TRBV6-5 with TRBJ2-2; D uncertain. There are 14 residues in the CDR3. Trimming took off 2 bases at V and 4 bases at J, with 8 bases between the two ends. The V gene's germline CDR1 is MNHEY and CDR2 SVGAGI. The CDR3 nucleotides are TGTGCCAGCAGTTACACGGTTTCCACCGGGGAGCTGTTTTTT. Encoded protein: CASSYTVSTGELFF.

The chain is built from TRBV5-1 and TRBJ1-1; 7 positions match TRBD1. The length of the CDR3 is 13 residues. The germline gives CDR1 SGHRS, CDR2 YFSETQ. Unmatched junction bases numbered 8, after V lost 4 bases and J lost 8 bases. CDR3 DNA sequence: TGCGCCAGCAGCCCAGGGGGAAGTTCAGAAGCTTTCTTT. Its translation: CASSPGGSSEAFF.

The V and J genes are TRBV28 and TRBJ2-7; TRBD1 aligns across 7 bases. The CDR3 is 20 amino acids. V lost 4 bases and J lost 2; bases outside the gene matches: 23. CDR1 and CDR2 (germline): MDHEN, SYDVKM. The CDR3 is CASSSPTGWIEGRHPYEQYF. The CDR3, as DNA: TGTGCCAGCAGTTCCCCGACAGGGTGGATTGAGGGGAGACACCCCTACGAGCAGTACTTC.

V usage is TRBV6-4 and J usage is TRBJ1-5; no clear D. This CDR3 is built from 18 residues. Per the germline V gene, CDR1 is MRHNA and CDR2 is SNTAGT. The V end lost 6 bases, the J end lost 0 bases, and 21 bases lay between the germline ends. The CDR3 region is CASSLVEMRRDSNQPQHF. CDR3 coding DNA: TGTGCCAGCAGCCTGGTGGAAATGAGGAGGGATAGCAATCAGCCCCAGCATTTT.

CDR3 residues: CASSATENNQPQHF. In nucleotides, the CDR3 is TGTGCCAGCAGTGCGACAGAAAACAATCAGCCCCAGCATTTT. The genes are TRBV25-1 and TRBJ1-5; perhaps TRBD1 as D (5 bases). CDR3 size: 14 residues. Germline values: CDR1 MGHDK, CDR2 SYGVNS. The V end was cut by 4 bases, the J end by 3 bases, with 10 bases between.

This clone has just one count. CDR3 region: CASSLGDSFGDTQYF. The CDR3 DNA is TGTGCCAGCAGCTTAGGAGACAGTTTCGGTGATACGCAGTATTTT. V is TRBV11-3 and J is TRBJ2-3, with D possibly being TRBD1 (5 bases). CDR3 length equals 15 residues. Trimming removed 1 base at V and 6 bases at J, with 14 bases between. Per the germline V gene, CDR1 is SGHNT and CDR2 is YENEEA. The variable domain in full, with the rest retrieved from reference TRBV11-3 and TRBJ2-3, is EAGVVQSPRYKIIEKKQPVAFWCNPISGHNTLYWYLQNLGQGPELLIRYENEEAVDDSQLPKDRFSAERLKGVDSTLKIQPAELGDSAVYLCASSLGDSFGDTQYFGPGTRLTVL.

The chain couples TRBV6-1 to TRBJ2-3; D perhaps matches TRBD2 (5 bases). The CDR3 spans 15 residues. The germline CDR1 and CDR2 sequences are MNHNS and SASEGT. Trimming removed 5 bases at V and 0 bases at J, with 12 bases between. The CDR3 DNA sequence: TGTGCCAGCAGTCCTACTAGGCTAAGCACAGATACGCAGTATTTT. Residues: CASSPTRLSTDTQYF.

The genes are TRBV18 and TRBJ1-1; TRBD1 might be the D (6 bases). V dropped 5 bases and J dropped 5 bases, with 12 bases sitting between them. The germline V gene has CDR1 KGHSH and CDR2 LQKENI. The CDR3 length is 13 residues. CDR3 in DNA: TGTGCCAGCTCAACAACAGGGAAAACTGAAGCTTTCTTT. It codes for CASSTTGKTEAFF.